The present T cell receptor beta chain was sequenced within a study of CD8+CD57+ T cells in acquired aplastic anemia. The study profiled TCR beta VDJ and CDR3 using genomic DNA as template. TCRdb ran MiXCR on the reads and lists one entry per CDR3 protein. This table holds about 150,000 distinct CDR3 sequences, 45% to 55% found once. Patients chosen for sequencing had shown CD8+CD57+ cell expansion by flow cytometry. Germline values: CDR1 SGHVS, CDR2 FNYEAQ. The CDR3 contains 14 residues. V lost 1 base and J 1 base, leaving 7 bases between the germline ends. The source is a human donor with aplastic anemia. This chain joins TRBV7-6 and TRBJ1-1, with D unclear. Sequencing was done on a sample of sorted CD4+, CD8+, or CD8+CD57+ T cells (not recorded which) from PBMCs. CDR3 in DNA: TGTGCCAGCAGCTTAGGTGGGAGGAACACTGAAGCTTTCTTT. This sequence encodes CASSLGGRNTEAFF.